This T cell receptor (beta chain) originates from a study of T cell changes during pregnancy in multiple sclerosis. Germline V gives CDR1 MNHEY, CDR2 SVGAGI. CDR3 length: 14 residues. The V end lost 5 bases, the J end lost 10 bases, and 18 bases lay between the germline ends. TCRdb's table, derived via immunoSEQ multiplex PCR, lists solely in-frame clones and lacks some. The profile shows about 32,000 clones, approximately 89% of them singletons. This TCR came from a female donor with multiple sclerosis, enrolled in a pregnancy study. This sample comprised CD8+ T cells from peripheral blood mononuclear cells, obtained in the first trimester of pregnancy. The rearrangement links TRBV6-5 to TRBJ2-1; D is ambiguous. The CDR3 spells CASSASPVIGEQFF. DNA of the CDR3: TGTGCCAGCAGTGCATCTCCGGTAATCGGGGAGCAGTTCTTC.